This T cell receptor beta chain is drawn from a study of cytomegalovirus exposure and HLA in healthy donors. 13 Jbeta primers and 60 Vbeta primers were used for the PCR. The protocol was immunoSEQ multiplex PCR, while the TCRdb copy is restricted to in-frame clones and leaves out a portion. Of under 200,000 clones in the sample, 82% are singletons; the top ten hold approximately 0.8%. This receptor was taken from a woman between 18 and 29 years old in good health and CMV-seronegative. Sequencing input: PBMCs.

The CDR3 here is CATSRDGEINTEAFF. DNA of the CDR3: TGTGCCACCAGCAGAGATGGGGAGATAAACACTGAAGCTTTCTTT. The V gene is TRBV15, the J gene TRBJ1-1; D remains unclear. Germline V gene data show CDR1 as LNHNV and CDR2 as YYDKDF (reference sequence). V was cut by 0 bases and J by 2 bases, with 10 bases left in between. The CDR3 length is 15 residues.